The text below deals with one T cell receptor beta chain. Its antigen is not known. Axillary draining lymph nodes of breast cancer patients supplied the node samples. This sample is drawn from a study of breast tumors, draining lymph nodes, adjacent tissues. Study outcomes and limitations: Tumor and nontumor repertoires were significantly more similar in luminal-like than in basal-like breast cancer. Compared with lymph nodes, tumors were less diverse; compared with nontumor tissue, more. Data only fit, rather than demonstrated, lymph node origin of most tumor T cells. Findings are consistent with lymph node origin and intratumoral expansion of most tumor T cells.

One entry per CDR3 protein, called by TCRdb with MiXCR from the multiplex PCR reads. The sample gives 130,000 or so distinct CDR3 sequences, over 20% of which show up once; 2.2% is in the top ten. This CDR3 is built from 12 residues. Trimming stripped 2 bases from V and 14 bases from J, with 15 bases between. Germline V CDR1 and CDR2: ENHRY, SYGVKD. Specimen: axillary lymph node tissue. The chain employs TRBV10-3 and TRBJ2-5; the D gene is possibly TRBD2 (6 bases). The sequence was collected from a female donor with breast cancer. Some clones in this sample may be carry-over from other donors' samples. The CDR3 sequence is CAISEPGLPLYF. The CDR3 DNA is TGTGCCATCAGTGAGCCGGGACTGCCGTTATACTTC.